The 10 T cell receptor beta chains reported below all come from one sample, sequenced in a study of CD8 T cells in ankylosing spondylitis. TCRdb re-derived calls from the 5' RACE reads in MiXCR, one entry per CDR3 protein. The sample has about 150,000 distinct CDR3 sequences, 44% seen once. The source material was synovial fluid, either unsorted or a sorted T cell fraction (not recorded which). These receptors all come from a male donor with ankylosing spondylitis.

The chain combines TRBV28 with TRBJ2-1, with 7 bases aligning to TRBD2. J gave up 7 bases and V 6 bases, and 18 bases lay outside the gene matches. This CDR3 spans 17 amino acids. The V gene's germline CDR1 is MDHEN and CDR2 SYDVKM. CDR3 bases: TGTGCCAGCAGATCCACCCTCGTGCGGGAGCTGGGGAATGAGCAGTTCTTC. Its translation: CASRSTLVRELGNEQFF.

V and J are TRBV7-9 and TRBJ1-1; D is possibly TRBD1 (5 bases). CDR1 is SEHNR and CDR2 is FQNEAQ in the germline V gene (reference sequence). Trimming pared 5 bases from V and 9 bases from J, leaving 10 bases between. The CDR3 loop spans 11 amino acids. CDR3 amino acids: CASSPGRQAFF. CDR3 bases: TGTGCCAGCAGCCCGGGACGCCAAGCTTTCTTT.

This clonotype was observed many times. The CDR3 spells CASSPEDRSTGELFF. In nucleotides, the CDR3 is TGTGCCAGCAGCCCAGAGGACAGGTCCACCGGGGAGCTGTTTTTT. The V and J genes are TRBV7-9 and TRBJ2-2; 7 nucleotides agree with TRBD1. The length of the CDR3 is 15 residues. The germline gives CDR1 SEHNR, CDR2 FQNEAQ (reference sequence). Trimming at V came to 5 bases and at J to 4 bases, leaving 7 bases not matched to a gene.

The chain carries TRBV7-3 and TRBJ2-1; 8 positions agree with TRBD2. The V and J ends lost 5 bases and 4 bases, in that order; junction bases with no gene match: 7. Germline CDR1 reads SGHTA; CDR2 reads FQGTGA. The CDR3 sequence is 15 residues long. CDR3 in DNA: TGTGCCAGCAGCGACTGGGGACTAGGATACAATGAGCAGTTCTTC. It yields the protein CASSDWGLGYNEQFF.

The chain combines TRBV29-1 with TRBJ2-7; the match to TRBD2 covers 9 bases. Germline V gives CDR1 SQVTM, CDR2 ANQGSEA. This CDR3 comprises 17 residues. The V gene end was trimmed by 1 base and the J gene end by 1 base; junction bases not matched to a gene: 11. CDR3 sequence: CSVEAEVFSGSSYEQYF. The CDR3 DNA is TGCAGCGTTGAAGCGGAGGTTTTTAGCGGGAGTTCCTACGAGCAGTACTTC.

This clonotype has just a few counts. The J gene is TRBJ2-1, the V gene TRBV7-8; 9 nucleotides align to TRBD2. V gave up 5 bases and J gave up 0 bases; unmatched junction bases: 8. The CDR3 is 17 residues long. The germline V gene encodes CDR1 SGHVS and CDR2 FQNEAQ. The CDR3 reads CASSPLGSGSSYNEQFF. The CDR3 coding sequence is TGTGCCAGCAGCCCTCTTGGTAGCGGGAGCTCCTACAATGAGCAGTTCTTC.

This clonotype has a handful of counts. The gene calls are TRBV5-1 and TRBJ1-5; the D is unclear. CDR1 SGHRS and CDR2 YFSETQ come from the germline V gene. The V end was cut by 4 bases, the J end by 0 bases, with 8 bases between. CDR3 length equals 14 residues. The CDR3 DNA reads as TGCGCCAGCAGCCTCGATAATAGCAATCAGCCCCAGCATTTT. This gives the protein CASSLDNSNQPQHF.

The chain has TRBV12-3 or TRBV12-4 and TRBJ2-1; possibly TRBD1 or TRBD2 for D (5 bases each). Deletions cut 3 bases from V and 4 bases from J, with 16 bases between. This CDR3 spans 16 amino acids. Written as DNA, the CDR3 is TGTGCCAGCAGTTTCCGACGGGACGAGCCTTACAATGAGCAGTTCTTC. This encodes CASSFRRDEPYNEQFF.

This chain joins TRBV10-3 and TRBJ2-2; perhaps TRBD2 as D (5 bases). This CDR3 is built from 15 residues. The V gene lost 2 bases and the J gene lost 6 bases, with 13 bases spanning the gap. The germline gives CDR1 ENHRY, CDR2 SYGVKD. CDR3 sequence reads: CAISETRVRAGELFF. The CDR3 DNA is TGTGCCATCAGTGAGACTCGTGTGAGGGCCGGGGAGCTGTTTTTT.

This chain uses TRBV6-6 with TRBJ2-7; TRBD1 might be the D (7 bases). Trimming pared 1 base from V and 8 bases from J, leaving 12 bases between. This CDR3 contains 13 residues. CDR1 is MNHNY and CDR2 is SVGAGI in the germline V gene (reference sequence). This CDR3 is CASSYWAGGKQYF. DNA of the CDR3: TGTGCCAGCAGTTACTGGGCAGGGGGGAAGCAGTACTTC.